A selection of T cell receptor beta chains follows, all from one sample in a study of blood T cell repertoires in COVID-19. The assay was immunoSEQ multiplex PCR, and TCRdb's table has in-frame clones only and misses some. The table shows 27,000 or so clones, with roughly four fifths occurring only once. Input material: peripheral blood. All receptors come from a man aged 65 to 85 with active COVID-19. Both conserved end residues are trimmed from each CDR3. Only part of the rows carry a size: once, few, many, or a class if the clone is expanded.

- | TRBJ1-1 | TRBV27 | ASSSTVMNTEAF
- | TRBJ2-4 | TRBV2 | ASSVPELANIQY
- | TRBJ2-5 | TRBV7-7 | ASGPRGQETQY
once | TRBJ2-7 | TRBV11-2 | ASSVGISYEQY
- | TRBJ1-1 | TRBV6-5 | ASSYGGTVNTEAF
- | TRBJ2-7 | TRBV6-5 | ASRRTGQEQY
once | TRBJ1-5 | TRBV28 | ASSSEGGVRPQH
- | TRBJ1-1 | TRBV7-6 | ASSWALNTEAF
- | TRBJ1-2 | TRBV10-3 | AIGSGQGDGYT
- | TRBJ2-5 | TRBV13 | ASSLRGQAETQY
- | TRBJ2-1 | TRBV7-8 | ASSLGLAGHLF
- | TRBJ1-2 | TRBV5-5 | ASSSRVLEIYGYT
- | TRBJ1-2 | TRBV29-1 | SVDLTGSNYGYT
- | TRBJ1-4 | TRBV19 | ASSWDRANEKLF
- | TRBJ1-1 | TRBV3-1/TRBV3-2 | ASSQNRQGEAF
- | TRBJ1-1 | TRBV9 | ASSEAPGTEAF
- | TRBJ1-4 | TRBV6-5 | ASSQGLEEKLF
- | TRBJ2-7 | TRBV24-1 | ATSDIRPGTDLKQY
- | TRBJ1-3 | TRBV5-4 | ASSRDRVSGNTIY
- | TRBJ2-2 | TRBV6-5 | ASGGRGTGELF
- | TRBJ2-2 | TRBV7-3 | ASSLTSSGEALF
- | TRBJ1-2 | TRBV29-1 | SVMVDLGLEGYT
- | TRBJ1-2 | TRBV1 | TVKGQGAPGEGYT
- | TRBJ1-3 | TRBV7-9 | ASSPLSSGNTIY
- | TRBJ2-2 | TRBV2 | ASRDSGAQNTGELF
- | TRBJ2-2 | TRBV11-2 | ASTRGGLDTGELF
- | TRBJ2-2 | TRBV6-6 | ASSPPWGRNTGELF
- | TRBJ2-3 | TRBV5-1 | ASSLVSGTDTQY
- | TRBJ2-7 | TRBV20-1 | SARSLYEQY
- | TRBJ2-1 | TRBV24-1 | ATSDTDTQQF
- | TRBJ2-7 | TRBV2 | ASTPLSEQY
few | TRBJ2-3 | TRBV7-9 | ASSLGTSGSADTQY
- | TRBJ2-1 | TRBV15 | ATSEDRVSYNEQF
- | TRBJ2-1 | TRBV6-5 | ASSYEGAYNEQF
- | TRBJ1-1 | TRBV5-1 | ASSLAWGRTEAF
- | TRBJ1-2 | TRBV24-1 | ATSARQGSYGYT
- | TRBJ2-7 | TRBV2 | ASSGQGLDEQY
- | TRBJ2-7 | TRBV5-6 | ASSGRDRKSYEQY
- | TRBJ2-5 | TRBV11-2 | ASSHPGLAGRETQY
- | TRBJ1-6 | TRBV18 | ASSPLGFGTENSPLH
- | TRBJ2-7 | TRBV29-1 | SVETWEGGYEQY
- | TRBJ2-1 | TRBV24-1 | ATSDLPIAGLDNNEQF
few | TRBJ2-7 | TRBV19 | ASSLAGGRGEQY
- | TRBJ2-1 | TRBV10-1 | APPGTSDYNEQF
- | TRBJ1-5 | TRBV18 | ASSYGQGRDQPQH
- | TRBJ2-5 | TRBV18 | ASSPRDLGQETQY
- | TRBJ2-3 | TRBV5-4 | ASSPGGGNTDTQY
once | TRBJ2-2 | TRBV7-7 | ASSLARLAGGPGELF
- | TRBJ2-3 | TRBV4-1 | ASSQSGASGRVGTDTQY
- | TRBJ2-3 | TRBV15 | ATSRNIGGNGDTQY